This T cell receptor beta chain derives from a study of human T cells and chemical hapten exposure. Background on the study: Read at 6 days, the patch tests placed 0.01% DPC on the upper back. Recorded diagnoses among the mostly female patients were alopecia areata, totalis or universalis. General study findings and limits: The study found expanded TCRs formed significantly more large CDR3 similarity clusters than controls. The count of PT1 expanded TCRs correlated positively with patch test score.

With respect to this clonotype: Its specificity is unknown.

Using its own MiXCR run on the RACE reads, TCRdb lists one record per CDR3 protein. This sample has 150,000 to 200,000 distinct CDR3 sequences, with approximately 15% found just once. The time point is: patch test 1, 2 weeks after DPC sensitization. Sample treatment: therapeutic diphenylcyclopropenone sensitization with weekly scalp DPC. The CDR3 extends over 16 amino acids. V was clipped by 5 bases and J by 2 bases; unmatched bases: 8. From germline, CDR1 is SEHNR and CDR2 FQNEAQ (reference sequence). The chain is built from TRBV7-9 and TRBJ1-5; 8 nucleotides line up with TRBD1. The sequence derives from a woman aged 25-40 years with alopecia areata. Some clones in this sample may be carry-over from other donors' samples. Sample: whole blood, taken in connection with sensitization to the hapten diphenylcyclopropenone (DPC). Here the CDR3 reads CASSAQGAHGNQPQHF. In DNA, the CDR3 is TGTGCCAGCAGCGCTCAGGGGGCACACGGCAATCAGCCCCAGCATTTT.